Presented here are 19 T cell receptor beta chains from one specimen sequenced in a study of T-cell reconstitution after alpha-beta-depleted transplantation in children. During its preparation, the TCRbeta library received unique molecular identifiers. One entry per CDR3 protein results from TCRdb running MiXCR on the PCR reads. The sample shows fewer than 150,000 distinct CDR3 sequences, 9.7% of them seen only once. The sample was PBMCs, mostly from graft donor cells, taken 180 days after TCRalphabeta/CD19-depleted stem cell transplant. All receptors come from a girl under two years old who had a stem cell transplant for combined immunodeficiency, so the T cells may come from the graft donor.

This clonotype has only a few counts. This rearrangement joins TRBV5-1 to TRBJ2-7; 10 nucleotides agree with TRBD1. With 5 bases clipped from V and 4 bases from J, the junction kept 6 bases outside the gene matches. This CDR3 contains 14 residues. Germline lookup yields CDR1 SGHRS and CDR2 YFSETQ. CDR3 sequence: CASRSRTGGYEQYF. The CDR3, as DNA: TGCGCCAGCAGATCTCGGACAGGGGGGTACGAGCAGTACTTC.

This clonotype was counted only a few times. V and J are TRBV20-1 and TRBJ2-2; 10 bases match TRBD1. Germline loops: CDR1 DFQATT, CDR2 SNEGSKA (reference sequence). The CDR3 runs to 13 residues. Written as DNA, the CDR3 is TGCAGCGGACAGGGGGCGAACACCGGGGAGCTGTTTTTT. It encodes CSGQGANTGELFF.

This clonotype was seen repeatedly, ten times or more. The CDR3 DNA sequence: TGCAGCGTTGCAGGGCAGCTTCCCGATACGCAGTATTTT. It yields the protein CSVAGQLPDTQYF. The rearrangement uses TRBV29-1 and TRBJ2-3, with D perhaps matching TRBD1 (5 bases). Trimming stripped 4 bases from V and 6 bases from J, with 14 bases between. CDR3 length: 13 amino acids. Germline V gene data show CDR1 as SQVTM and CDR2 as ANQGSEA.

This clonotype was picked up a small number of times. The chain uses TRBV7-9 and TRBJ1-2; D is unclear. The CDR3 length is 14 residues. Germline CDR1 and CDR2: SEHNR and FQNEAQ (reference sequence). V gave up 0 bases and J gave up 4 bases, with 9 bases separating them. CDR3 nucleotides: TGTGCCAGCAGCTTAGCCCTACAACCCTATGGCTACACCTTC. This gives the protein CASSLALQPYGYTF.

The rearrangement uses TRBV18 and TRBJ1-5; D is undetermined. Germline CDR1 reads KGHSH; CDR2 reads LQKENI. V was shortened by 3 bases and J by 3 bases, with 12 bases between the two germline ends. The CDR3 is 15 residues long. The CDR3 sequence: CASSPRAGFNQPQHF. Here the CDR3 DNA reads TGTGCCAGCTCACCGAGGGCGGGGTTCAATCAGCCCCAGCATTTT.

This clonotype was recorded many times. The rearrangement links TRBV30 to TRBJ2-7, with TRBD1 matching over 11 bases. The length of the CDR3 is 14 residues. Per the germline V gene, CDR1 is GTSNPN and CDR2 is SVGIG (reference sequence). The V gene end was trimmed by 2 bases and the J gene end by 12 bases; junction bases not matched to a gene: 12. Here the CDR3 DNA reads TGTGCCTGGAGTCGAGGGGACAGGGGGTCCGAAGCGTACTTC. This sequence encodes CAWSRGDRGSEAYF.

This clonotype turned up a few times. V usage is TRBV29-1 and J usage is TRBJ2-1, with a possible D match to TRBD2 (6 bases). The V gene's germline CDR1 is SQVTM and CDR2 ANQGSEA. V gave up 7 bases and J gave up 7 bases, with 17 bases separating them. The CDR3 runs to 13 residues. CDR3 DNA sequence: TGCAGCGCTTGGAGGGCCCGGAGTAATGAGCAGTTCTTC. This translates into CSAWRARSNEQFF.

This clonotype was counted only a few times. The chain links TRBV20-1 to TRBJ1-2; D perhaps matches TRBD1 (5 bases). This CDR3 has 13 amino acids. Per germline, CDR1 DFQATT and CDR2 SNEGSKA (reference sequence). V lost 2 bases and J 6 bases, leaving 13 bases between the germline ends. CDR3 sequence reads: CSARKRDSNGYTF. The CDR3 DNA is TGCAGTGCTAGAAAGCGGGACTCAAATGGCTACACCTTC.

The chain has TRBV6-2 or TRBV6-3 and TRBJ2-5, with TRBD1 matching 7 bases. CDR3 length: 16 amino acids. CDR1 is MNHEY, CDR2 SVGEGT, per germline. V lost 4 bases to trimming and J lost 4 bases; unmatched junction nucleotides: 12. The CDR3 region is CASSSYRQGRGETQYF. Written as DNA, the CDR3 is TGTGCCAGCAGTTCCTACAGACAGGGAAGGGGAGAGACCCAGTACTTC.

Concerning this clonotype: A read error is possible here, since a much larger clone lies one base away. This CDR3 is CASSLSKVSNQPQHF. DNA for the CDR3: TGTGCCAGCAGTTTGAGTAAGGTTAGCAATCAGCCCCAGCATTTT. This rearrangement joins TRBV6-5 to TRBJ1-5; D gene uncertain. This CDR3 comprises 15 residues. Trimming stripped 4 bases from V and 0 bases from J, with 10 bases between. The V gene's germline CDR1 is MNHEY and CDR2 SVGAGI.

This clonotype has a handful of counts. The gene calls are TRBV10-3 and TRBJ2-7, with D perhaps TRBD1 or TRBD2 (6 bases each). This CDR3 region has 13 residues. V lost 3 bases and J lost 10, with 16 bases in between. Germline CDR1 ENHRY, CDR2 SYGVKD. The CDR3 loop is CAISERGDLEQYF. In DNA, the CDR3 is TGTGCCATCAGTGAAAGGGGGGACCTCGAACAGTACTTC.

This clonotype was counted many times. The V gene is TRBV6-5, the J gene TRBJ2-2; D remains ambiguous. The V end lost 2 bases, the J end lost 1 base, and 5 bases lay between the germline ends. Germline CDR1 MNHEY, CDR2 SVGAGI. The CDR3 has 14 residues. CDR3 residues: CASSYSRNTGELFF. The CDR3 DNA follows: TGTGCCAGCAGTTACAGCCGGAACACCGGGGAGCTGTTTTTT.

The V gene is TRBV5-6, the J gene TRBJ2-7, with TRBD1 matching over 7 bases. The CDR3 spans 13 residues. Germline V gives CDR1 SGHDT, CDR2 YYEEEE. The trim removed 3 bases at V and 1 base at J, leaving 1 base unmatched. In DNA, the CDR3 is TGTGCCAGCAGCTGGGGACAGTCCTACGAGCAGTACTTC. Protein sequence: CASSWGQSYEQYF.

The sample holds a few counts of this clonotype. The rearrangement joins TRBV7-8 to TRBJ2-5; D unresolved. The CDR3 extends over 18 amino acids. With 1 base removed from V and 4 bases from J, the gap between germline ends came to 22 bases. CDR1 is SGHVS and CDR2 is FQNEAQ in the germline V gene. The CDR3 nucleotides read TGTGCCAGCAGCTTAGTCGTCCCAGTATTAAGGCGTCCAGAGACCCAGTACTTC. Encoded protein: CASSLVVPVLRRPETQYF.

In this sample, this clonotype turned up many times. The chain carries TRBV10-3 and TRBJ2-7; D is unresolved. V lost 4 bases and J lost 5, with 6 bases in between. In germline, CDR1 is ENHRY, CDR2 SYGVKD. The CDR3 loop spans 11 amino acids. The CDR3 sequence is CAISGLHEQYF. The DNA of the CDR3 is TGTGCCATCAGTGGGTTACACGAGCAGTACTTC.

This clonotype was found many times. The J gene is TRBJ2-7, the V gene TRBV12-3 or TRBV12-4; TRBD2 aligns across 9 bases. The CDR3 is made up of 13 amino acids. V lost 5 bases and J lost 4; bases outside the gene matches: 3. CDR3 DNA sequence: TGTGCCAGCAGTCTCAGCGGGGGGTACGAGCAGTACTTC. Encoded protein: CASSLSGGYEQYF.

The chain carries TRBV6-2 or TRBV6-3 and TRBJ2-1, with 7 bases that match TRBD1. This CDR3 contains 15 residues. Germline V CDR1 and CDR2: MNHEY, SVGEGT. Losses at the gene ends were 2 bases for V and 3 bases for J; bases not matched to a gene: 4. The CDR3 region is CASSYRRQGYNEQFF. The CDR3 region has the DNA TGTGCCAGCAGTTACCGACGACAGGGCTACAATGAGCAGTTCTTC.

This clonotype was detected a few times. V usage is TRBV10-3 and J usage is TRBJ1-5; no reliable D call. The CDR3 loop spans 15 amino acids. Deletions cut 0 bases from V and 4 bases from J, with 10 bases between. Germline V gives CDR1 ENHRY, CDR2 SYGVKD. The CDR3: CAISESGRINQPQHF. Here the CDR3 DNA reads TGTGCCATCAGTGAGTCTGGGCGGATAAATCAGCCCCAGCATTTT.

This clonotype has more than one count but fewer than ten. V is TRBV7-8 and J is TRBJ2-1, with D uncertain. CDR3 length: 12 residues. CDR1 and CDR2 from the germline V gene are SGHVS and FQNEAQ. The V end lost 3 bases, the J end lost 7 bases, and 7 bases lay between the germline ends. The CDR3 region has the DNA TGTGCCAGCAGCTTTGTTAGGAATGAGCAGTTCTTC. Its translation is CASSFVRNEQFF.